These 27 T cell receptor beta chains were sequenced from one sample in a study of technical replicates of blood from a few donors. TCRdb's copy holds only in-frame clones and misses some; the assay was immunoSEQ multiplex PCR. The sample contains around 65,000 clones, approximately 84% of which appear only once. The specimen was PBMCs. Source of these receptors: a human donor in good health. Some clones in this sample may be carry-over from other donors' samples.

Here the CDR3 DNA reads TGTGCCAGCAGCGTAGAGGCGGGACGACGCTACAATGAGCAGTTCTTC. The encoded protein is CASSVEAGRRYNEQFF. V gene TRBV9 combines with J gene TRBJ2-1; maybe TRBD2 (6 bases). Germline lookup yields CDR1 SGDLS and CDR2 YYNGEE. The CDR3 is 16 residues long. Trimming removed 0 bases at V and 3 bases at J, with 13 bases between.

This chain uses TRBV18 with TRBJ2-2; no clear D. Trimming took 3 bases from V and 7 from J, leaving 18 bases between them. The CDR3 runs to 16 residues. CDR1 is KGHSH, CDR2 LQKENI, per germline. As DNA, the CDR3 is TGTGCCAGCTCACCTAATCCCGCGGTGGCTAGCGGGGAGCTGTTTTTT. It translates to CASSPNPAVASGELFF.

The J gene is TRBJ2-1, the V gene TRBV6-4; no clear D. CDR3 length: 13 amino acids. Between the trimmed V and J ends, which lost 2 bases and 8 bases, there was a span of 10 bases. Looked up from germline, CDR1 is MRHNA and CDR2 is SNTAGT. The CDR3 region is CASSDGWSHEQFF. DNA for the CDR3: TGTGCCAGCAGTGACGGGTGGAGCCATGAGCAGTTCTTC.

The chain joins TRBV18 to TRBJ2-7; the D is unclear. The V end lost 5 bases, the J end lost 1 base, and 3 bases lay between the germline ends. The CDR3 length is 11 residues. Per germline, CDR1 KGHSH and CDR2 LQKENI. CDR3 protein: CASSSSYEQYF. DNA of the CDR3: TGTGCCAGCTCATCATCCTACGAGCAGTACTTC.

The V and J genes are TRBV5-1 and TRBJ2-1; 11 nucleotides agree with TRBD2. Looked up from germline, CDR1 is SGHRS and CDR2 is YFSETQ. With V trimmed by 3 bases and J by 4 bases, 6 bases remained unmatched. The CDR3 has 16 residues. CDR3 nucleotide sequence: TGCGCCAGCAGCTCGGCACTAGCGGGGGATTACAATGAGCAGTTCTTC. As protein: CASSSALAGDYNEQFF.

The chain couples TRBV5-1 to TRBJ1-1, with 8 bases that match TRBD1. V lost 3 bases and J lost 2; bases outside the gene matches: 6. The CDR3 loop spans 15 amino acids. CDR1 is SGHRS and CDR2 is YFSETQ in the germline V gene. This CDR3 is CASSSLTGVNTEAFF. CDR3 sequence (DNA): TGCGCCAGCAGCTCATTGACAGGGGTTAACACTGAAGCTTTCTTT.

This clone was seen once. This chain links TRBV27 with TRBJ1-1; the D is unclear. Trimming shortened V by 1 base and J by 2 bases, and 14 bases separated the two germline ends. The CDR3 extends over 16 amino acids. The germline CDR1 and CDR2 sequences are MNHEY and SMNVEV (reference sequence). CDR3 amino acids: CASSLYSTNGNTEAFF. The CDR3 nucleotides are TGTGCCAGCAGTTTATATTCAACAAATGGCAACACTGAAGCTTTCTTT.

This chain links TRBV5-1 with TRBJ1-3, with unresolved D. The germline CDR1 and CDR2 sequences are SGHRS and YFSETQ. V was pared by 0 bases and J by 0 bases, with 13 bases between. This CDR3 comprises 17 residues. CDR3 coding DNA: TGCGCCAGCAGCTTGGGACTTTATGCTAGCTCTGGAAACACCATATATTTT. Protein product: CASSLGLYASSGNTIYF.

The gene calls are TRBV12-5 and TRBJ2-3; the match to TRBD1 covers 9 bases. In germline, CDR1 is LGHNT, CDR2 FRNRAP. This CDR3 has 17 residues. V gave up 2 bases and J gave up 2 bases; unmatched junction bases: 8. CDR3 residues: CASGLSGGTGNTDTQYF. CDR3 coding DNA: TGTGCTAGTGGTTTGAGCGGAGGGACAGGGAACACAGATACGCAGTATTTT.

The chain carries TRBV4-1 and TRBJ1-2; 8 bases are a match to TRBD1. CDR3 size: 15 residues. V gave up 4 bases and J gave up 4 bases; unmatched junction bases: 8. The germline CDR1 and CDR2 sequences are MGHRA and YSYEKL. The CDR3 nucleotides are TGCGCCAGCAGCCGGAGCGGACAGGGCCCCTATGGCTACACCTTC. Translation: CASSRSGQGPYGYTF.

This clone has just a few counts. The V call is TRBV5-1, the J call TRBJ1-6; TRBD1 is a possible D gene (6 bases). From germline, CDR1 is SGHRS and CDR2 YFSETQ. The CDR3 totals 15 residues. Trimming left V 1 base short and J 5 bases short, with 10 bases between. Here the CDR3 DNA reads TGCGCCAGCAGCTTGCTGGGACACGATAATTCACCCCTCCACTTT. This translates into CASSLLGHDNSPLHF.

The chain links TRBV18 to TRBJ2-3; D uncertain. Germline V CDR1 and CDR2: KGHSH, LQKENI. The CDR3 has 13 residues. Trimming left V 2 bases short and J 2 bases short, with 5 bases between. The CDR3 is CASSPANTDTQYF. CDR3 nucleotide sequence: TGTGCCAGCTCACCAGCTAACACAGATACGCAGTATTTT.

This sequence joins TRBV2 and TRBJ1-2; a possible D gene is TRBD1 (5 bases). CDR1 is SNHLY, CDR2 FYNNEI, per germline. Trimming cost V 4 bases and J 4 bases, with 10 bases left between them. The CDR3 consists of 13 residues. The CDR3 loop reads CASSVRGGYGYTF. The CDR3 bases are TGTGCCAGCAGTGTCCGGGGGGGCTATGGCTACACCTTC.

The V and J genes are TRBV5-8 and TRBJ2-3; unclear D gene. Germline V lookup: CDR1 SGHTS, CDR2 YDEGEE. V was cut by 3 bases and J by 3 bases, with 8 bases left in between. This CDR3 contains 13 residues. DNA for the CDR3: TGTGCCAGCAGCTCCCGTAGAACAGATACGCAGTATTTT. This sequence encodes CASSSRRTDTQYF.

This chain connects TRBV9 to TRBJ2-3; TRBD1 matches 8 bases. CDR1 is SGDLS and CDR2 is YYNGEE in the germline V gene. This CDR3 is 14 amino acids long. J lost 4 bases, V lost 3 bases, and 4 bases had no gene match. The CDR3 region has the DNA TGTGCCAGCAGCGAGGGACAGGCCGCAGATACGCAGTATTTT. This encodes CASSEGQAADTQYF. Filled out from reference TRBV9 and TRBJ2-3, the complete variable domain reads DSGVTQTPKHLITATGQRVTLRCSPRSGDLSVYWYQQSLDQGLQFLIQYYNGEERAKGNILERFSAQQFPDLHSELNLSSLELGDSALYFCASSEGQAADTQYFGPGTRLTVL.

This clone is judged medium-sized. The chain joins TRBV7-9 to TRBJ1-6; D gene uncertain. The CDR3 totals 15 residues. The ends were cut back, 5 bases at V and 3 bases at J, with 11 bases in the middle. From germline, CDR1 is SEHNR and CDR2 FQNEAQ (reference sequence). CDR3 in amino acids: CASSMYRYYNSPLHF. Written as DNA, the CDR3 is TGTGCCAGCAGCATGTACAGATACTATAATTCACCCCTCCACTTT.

The chain joins TRBV7-9 to TRBJ2-3; 7 nucleotides match TRBD1. Germline CDR1 SEHNR, CDR2 FQNEAQ (reference sequence). The ends lost 0 bases at V and 4 bases at J; junction bases unmatched: 4. The CDR3 loop spans 15 amino acids. The CDR3 DNA sequence: TGTGCCAGCAGCTTAGCTAAGGGGGCGGCAGATACGCAGTATTTT. Translation: CASSLAKGAADTQYF.

V usage is TRBV2 and J usage is TRBJ2-5; 8 bases align to TRBD2. V dropped 1 base and J dropped 7; count of bases not matched to a gene: 11. The CDR3 spans 16 residues. In germline, CDR1 is SNHLY, CDR2 FYNNEI. CDR3 DNA sequence: TGTGCCAGCAGTGAAGGGGCGGGGGGATCTCCGGGGACCCAGTACTTC. This codes for CASSEGAGGSPGTQYF.

In the case of this clone: Lacking the conserved final phenylalanine or tryptophan, this CDR3 likely reflects a read error. Because the CDR3's place on the DNA is in doubt, the DNA is left out and the CDR3 is given as listed by TCRdb. The chain employs TRBV27 and TRBJ2-7; the tabulated D call, TRBD2, remains unverified against the DNA. The CDR3 numbers 10 amino acids, ends counted. Germline V gives CDR1 MNHEY, CDR2 SMNVEV (reference sequence). CDR3 region: CASPSGGDNS.

CDR3 coding DNA: TGTGCCAGTAGTACCTTACAGGGGGCGTTAGATCAGCCCCAGCATTTT. As protein: CASSTLQGALDQPQHF. The V and J genes are TRBV19 and TRBJ1-5; 9 bases are a match to TRBD1. V gave up 4 bases and J gave up 5 bases; unmatched junction bases: 9. Germline V gene data show CDR1 as LNHDA and CDR2 as SQIVND (reference sequence). The CDR3 sequence is 16 residues long.

This clone has just a few counts. The J gene is TRBJ2-1, the V gene TRBV4-1; 10 bases line up with TRBD2. The V and J ends lost 3 bases and 0 bases, in that order; junction bases with no gene match: 14. CDR1 and CDR2 from the germline V gene are MGHRA and YSYEKL. The CDR3 sequence is 20 residues long. The CDR3 DNA follows: TGCGCCAGCAGCCAGATCGCGTCTAGCGGGGGCCTTAGCTCCTACAATGAGCAGTTCTTC. Its protein is CASSQIASSGGLSSYNEQFF.

The gene calls are TRBV5-1 and TRBJ2-7, with 11 bases fitting TRBD2. The CDR3 has 14 residues. Trimming cost V 7 bases and J 4 bases; bases outside gene matches: 7. CDR1 SGHRS and CDR2 YFSETQ come from the germline V gene. CDR3 nucleotide sequence: TGCGCCAGCCACGATGGGACTAGCGGTTACGAGCAGTACTTC. It encodes CASHDGTSGYEQYF. The whole variable domain, remainder taken from reference TRBV5-1 and TRBJ2-7, is KAGVTQTPRYLIKTRGQQVTLSCSPISGHRSVSWYQQTPGQGLQFLFEYFSETQRNKGNFPGRFSGRQFSNSRSEMNVSTLELGDSALYLCASHDGTSGYEQYFGPGTRLTVT.

The chain combines TRBV9 with TRBJ2-1, with TRBD1 matching over 7 bases. The CDR3 runs 15 residues. CDR1 and CDR2 (germline): SGDLS, YYNGEE. The J segment lost 2 bases and the V segment lost 4 bases, leaving 6 bases of the junction unmatched. The CDR3 loop is CASSPRDRTYNEQFF. The CDR3 coding sequence is TGTGCCAGCAGCCCACGGGACAGAACCTACAATGAGCAGTTCTTC. The complete variable domain, with remaining parts taken from reference TRBV9 and TRBJ2-1, reads DSGVTQTPKHLITATGQRVTLRCSPRSGDLSVYWYQQSLDQGLQFLIQYYNGEERAKGNILERFSAQQFPDLHSELNLSSLELGDSALYFCASSPRDRTYNEQFFGPGTRLTVL.

This clone was seen just once. The rearrangement uses TRBV6-1 and TRBJ1-6, with 7 positions matching TRBD1. The CDR3 has 15 residues. Trimming removed 6 bases from V and 6 bases from J; junction bases left unmatched: 8. CDR1 is MNHNS and CDR2 is SASEGT in the germline V gene. CDR3 sequence: CASRISGTVNSPLHF. In nucleotides, the CDR3 is TGTGCCAGCAGGATTTCCGGGACAGTTAATTCACCCCTCCACTTT.

The chain's CDR3 is CASSIVQGANYGYTF. In nucleotides, the CDR3 is TGTGCCAGTAGTATAGTACAGGGGGCTAACTATGGCTACACCTTC. The V and J genes are TRBV19 and TRBJ1-2, with 8 bases matching TRBD1. The CDR3 totals 15 residues. V trimming: 1 base; J trimming: 0 bases; junction bases outside the gene matches: 1. From germline, CDR1 is LNHDA and CDR2 SQIVND (reference sequence). Full variable domain (remainder filled in from reference TRBV19 and TRBJ1-2): DGGITQSPKYLFRKEGQNVTLSCEQNLNHDAMYWYRQDPGQGLRLIYYSQIVNDFQKGDIAEGYSVSREKKESFPLTVTSAQKNPTAFYLCASSIVQGANYGYTFGSGTRLTVV.

The chain has TRBV4-3 and TRBJ2-2, with 7 bases fitting TRBD2. The germline CDR1 and CDR2 sequences are LGHNA and YSLEER. The CDR3 covers 17 residues. The ends lost 0 bases at V and 9 bases at J; junction bases unmatched: 13. This CDR3 reads CASSQEGLTSLGWELFF. The CDR3 nucleotides are TGCGCCAGCAGCCAAGAGGGTTTGACTAGCCTTGGTTGGGAGCTGTTTTTT.

V is TRBV19 and J is TRBJ2-7, with 9 bases matching TRBD2. The ends lost 3 bases at V and 1 base at J; junction bases unmatched: 4. This CDR3 has 15 residues. The germline V gene encodes CDR1 LNHDA and CDR2 SQIVND (reference sequence). Written as DNA, the CDR3 is TGTGCCAGTAGTATGGAGACTAGCGGTTCCTACGAGCAGTACTTC. Encoded protein: CASSMETSGSYEQYF. The whole variable domain, remainder taken from reference TRBV19 and TRBJ2-7, is DGGITQSPKYLFRKEGQNVTLSCEQNLNHDAMYWYRQDPGQGLRLIYYSQIVNDFQKGDIAEGYSVSREKKESFPLTVTSAQKNPTAFYLCASSMETSGSYEQYFGPGTRLTVT.